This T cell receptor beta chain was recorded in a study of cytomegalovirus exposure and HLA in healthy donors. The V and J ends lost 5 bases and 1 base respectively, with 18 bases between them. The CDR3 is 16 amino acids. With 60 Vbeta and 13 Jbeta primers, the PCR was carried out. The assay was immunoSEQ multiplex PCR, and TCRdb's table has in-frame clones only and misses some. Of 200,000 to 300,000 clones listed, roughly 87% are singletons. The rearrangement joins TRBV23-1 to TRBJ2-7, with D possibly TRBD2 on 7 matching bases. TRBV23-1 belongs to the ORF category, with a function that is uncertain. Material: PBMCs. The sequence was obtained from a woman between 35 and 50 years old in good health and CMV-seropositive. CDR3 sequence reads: CASSGAGALRSYEQYF. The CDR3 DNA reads TGCGCCAGCAGTGGGGCGGGGGCTCTTAGGTCCTACGAGCAGTACTTC.